These 29 T cell receptor beta chains originate from one sample sequenced in a study of neurological immune-mediated disorders (dated by TCRdb to 2018 to 2020). Receptor libraries were prepared by 5' RACE. Sequencing used an Illumina HiSeq 2500. Using fastp trimming at Q25 and MiXCR clonotype assembly, TCRdb reanalyzed the public sequencing data and kept in-frame beta chains. Each entry is one CDR3 protein sequence, shown with its most common DNA and genes. The sample table contains about 120,000 distinct CDR3 sequences; only one count was recorded for about 3.4% of them. In total, the top ten clones hold 1.3% of the sample. The specimen sequenced was PBMCs. The receptor set was obtained from a woman younger than 45 with multiple sclerosis.

This clonotype was observed many times. The chain uses TRBV24-1 and TRBJ2-6, with D unresolved. Germline lookup yields CDR1 KGHDR and CDR2 SFDVKD. The CDR3 sequence is 17 residues long. The V and J ends lost 5 bases and 0 bases respectively, with 13 bases between them. CDR3 amino acids: CATSAGNANSGANVLTF. CDR3 DNA: TGTGCCACCAGTGCAGGAAACGCTAACTCTGGGGCCAACGTCCTGACTTTC.

This clonotype has at least ten counts. The chain joins TRBV5-1 to TRBJ2-5; D is unclear. There are 13 residues in the CDR3. V shed 4 bases and J shed 0 bases, with 7 bases lying between them. Germline lookup yields CDR1 SGHRS and CDR2 YFSETQ. The CDR3 protein is CASSRRYQETQYF. The CDR3 nucleotides read TGCGCCAGCAGCCGCCGGTACCAAGAGACCCAGTACTTC.

This clonotype occurred many times. The gene calls are TRBV5-1 and TRBJ2-7; 11 bases match TRBD1. The germline CDR1 and CDR2 sequences are SGHRS and YFSETQ. V lost 5 bases, J lost 7 bases, and 11 bases stayed unmatched. The CDR3 has 15 residues. Here the CDR3 DNA reads TGCGCCAGCAGACCACGGACAGGGGGCCTTGGGGAGCAGTACTTC. Translated: CASRPRTGGLGEQYF.

The table lists this clonotype with many counts. This sequence joins TRBV5-1 and TRBJ1-1; TRBD1 agrees at 7 bases. Germline-derived CDR1 and CDR2 are SGHRS and YFSETQ. The CDR3 is 15 residues long. Losses at the gene ends were 4 bases for V and 5 bases for J; bases not matched to a gene: 11. CDR3 in DNA: TGCGCCAGCAGCAATCGGACAGGCCGAAGGACTGAAGCTTTCTTT. Translating gives CASSNRTGRRTEAFF.

This chain joins TRBV12-2 and TRBJ1-2. TRBV12-2 is noted as a pseudogene. The CDR3 has 10 residues. The CDR3 DNA is TGTGCAAGTAACTTCGTGGTCTACACCTTC. Residues: CASNFVVYTF.

This clonotype was seen ten or more times. The CDR3 region is CASSLDTVFSGNTIYF. CDR3 nucleotide sequence: TGTGCCAGCTCACTGGATACAGTATTCTCTGGAAACACCATATATTTT. This chain uses TRBV18 with TRBJ1-3; D is uncertain. Germline CDR1 and CDR2: KGHSH and LQKENI. V was shortened by 4 bases and J by 0 bases, with 13 bases between the two germline ends. The CDR3 consists of 16 residues.

This clonotype was counted at least ten times. This rearrangement joins TRBV6-5 to TRBJ1-6; the D is unclear. V gave up 0 bases and J gave up 6 bases, with 9 bases separating them. This CDR3 has 15 residues. Germline V lookup: CDR1 MNHEY, CDR2 SVGAGI. The chain's CDR3 is CASSYSSPINSPLHF. CDR3 bases: TGTGCCAGCAGTTACTCTAGCCCTATTAATTCACCCCTCCACTTT.

This clonotype was counted many times. This sequence joins TRBV4-3 and TRBJ2-7, with 9 bases that match TRBD1. Trimming at V came to 1 base and at J to 3 bases, leaving 4 bases not matched to a gene. The CDR3 consists of 15 residues. The germline V gene has CDR1 LGHNA and CDR2 YSLEER. The DNA for the CDR3 is TGCGCCAGCAGCCAAGGTGCGGGACAGGGCTACGAGCAGTACTTC. Protein product: CASSQGAGQGYEQYF.

This clonotype was seen more than once but under ten times. The J gene is TRBJ2-7, the V gene TRBV11-3; the D gene could be TRBD1 or TRBD2 (5 bases each). The CDR3 totals 14 residues. Germline values: CDR1 SGHNT, CDR2 YENEEA. Trimming stripped 5 bases from V and 2 bases from J, with 13 bases between. The CDR3 nucleotides read TGTGCCAGCAGCGACCGGGACGGAGCCTACGAGCAGTACTTC. This sequence encodes CASSDRDGAYEQYF.

This clonotype was recorded at least ten times. The gene calls are TRBV11-2 and TRBJ2-3, with 8 bases fitting TRBD2. V lost 6 bases, J lost 3 bases, and 14 bases stayed unmatched. Germline CDR1 and CDR2: SGHAT and FQNNGV. The CDR3 consists of 17 residues. The CDR3 nucleotides are TGTGCCAGCAGTTTTTCGACGGGGCGGGAGGCGACAGATACGCAGTATTTT. This codes for CASSFSTGREATDTQYF. The complete variable domain, with remaining parts taken from reference TRBV11-2 and TRBJ2-3, reads EAGVAQSPRYKIIEKRQSVAFWCNPISGHATLYWYQQILGQGPKLLIQFQNNGVVDDSQLPKDRFSAERLKGVDSTLKIQPAKLEDSAVYLCASSFSTGREATDTQYFGPGTRLTVL.

Details on this clonotype: A much larger clone sits a single nucleotide away, making a read error possible. This rearrangement joins TRBV12-3 or TRBV12-4 to TRBJ1-1; D unresolved. V lost 2 bases and J lost 11, with 12 bases in between. The CDR3 loop spans 12 amino acids. This CDR3 is CASSLMGSKAFF. For the CDR3, the DNA is TGTGCCAGCAGTTTAATGGGTAGTAAGGCTTTCTTT.

This clonotype appeared many times. This chain uses TRBV5-5 with TRBJ2-1; a weak D match, TRBD2 (6 bases). The CDR3 totals 16 residues. Germline assignment: CDR1 SGHKS and CDR2 YYEKEE (reference sequence). Trimming removed 1 base at V and 0 bases at J, with 11 bases between. CDR3 DNA: TGTGCCAGCAGCTTGCCGGGGGTCAGCTCCTACAATGAGCAGTTCTTC. Encoded protein: CASSLPGVSSYNEQFF.

In this sample, this clonotype turned up many times. The chain links TRBV7-2 to TRBJ2-7; maybe TRBD2 (5 bases). Looked up from germline, CDR1 is SGHTA and CDR2 is FQGNSA. Trimming pared 2 bases from V and 7 bases from J, leaving 6 bases between. This CDR3 is built from 11 residues. CDR3 sequence: CASSLTGEQYF. CDR3 bases: TGTGCCAGCAGCTTAACGGGGGAGCAGTACTTC.

In this sample, this clonotype turned up many times. This chain connects TRBV3-1 to TRBJ1-4; possibly TRBD1 for D (5 bases). Germline CDR1 LGHDT, CDR2 YNNKEL (reference sequence). Trimming stripped 0 bases from V and 6 bases from J, with 17 bases between. This CDR3 is 17 amino acids long. The CDR3 nucleotides read TGTGCCAGCAGCCAAGATTTTCCGGGGCGAGGGGATGAAAAACTGTTTTTT. Translating it yields CASSQDFPGRGDEKLFF. The full variable domain, with the rest looked up from reference TRBV3-1 and TRBJ1-4, is DTAVSQTPKYLVTQMGNDKSIKCEQNLGHDTMYWYKQDSKKFLKIMFSYNNKELIINETVPNRFSPKSPDKAHLNLHINSLELGDSAVYFCASSQDFPGRGDEKLFFGSGTQLSVL.

At least ten counts were recorded for this clonotype. This rearrangement joins TRBV20-1 to TRBJ2-5, with TRBD2 matching over 11 bases. The V gene end was trimmed by 4 bases and the J gene end by 3 bases; junction bases not matched to a gene: 4. The CDR3 consists of 14 residues. From germline, CDR1 is DFQATT and CDR2 SNEGSKA (reference sequence). CDR3 nucleotide sequence: TGCAGTGCTATGACTAGCGGGAAGGAAGAGACCCAGTACTTC. Amino acid sequence: CSAMTSGKEETQYF.

This clonotype was recorded at least ten times. The gene calls are TRBV12-3 or TRBV12-4 and TRBJ2-2, with 10 bases fitting TRBD1. Trimming at V came to 5 bases and at J to 3 bases, leaving 3 bases not matched to a gene. This CDR3 contains 15 residues. The CDR3 sequence is CASSPDRGDTGELFF. Written as DNA, the CDR3 is TGTGCCAGCAGTCCGGACAGGGGGGACACCGGGGAGCTGTTTTTT.

J is TRBJ2-1 and V is TRBV6-2 or TRBV6-3; D gene uncertain. Trimming shortened V by 0 bases and J by 3 bases, and 15 bases separated the two germline ends. Germline V gene lookup returns CDR1 MNHEY and CDR2 SVGEGT. The CDR3 loop spans 17 amino acids. CDR3 in amino acids: CASSYSPVVGVYNEQFF. The CDR3 DNA is TGTGCCAGCAGTTACTCGCCGGTTGTTGGAGTCTACAATGAGCAGTTCTTC.

This clonotype was seen many times. The chain links TRBV29-1 to TRBJ2-1; tentative D call: TRBD2 (6 bases). Trimming stripped 1 base from V and 3 bases from J, with 16 bases between. The germline V gene has CDR1 SQVTM and CDR2 ANQGSEA. This CDR3 comprises 16 residues. The CDR3 protein is CSVEGISGGYYNEQFF. The CDR3 nucleotides are TGCAGCGTTGAAGGTATCAGTGGGGGGTACTACAATGAGCAGTTCTTC.

This clonotype appeared many times. The rearrangement joins TRBV7-2 to TRBJ2-3, with a possible D match to TRBD2 (5 bases). V lost 1 base and J lost 5, with 13 bases in between. Per the germline V gene, CDR1 is SGHTA and CDR2 is FQGNSA. There are 15 residues in the CDR3. The CDR3 nucleotides read TGTGCCAGCAGCTTAGTCCCTAGCCTCGGAGATACGCAGTATTTT. Its translation is CASSLVPSLGDTQYF.

This clonotype showed up many times. This rearrangement joins TRBV16 to TRBJ1-1, with D possibly TRBD1 on 6 matching bases. Germline V gene data show CDR1 as KGHSY and CDR2 as FQNENV. V dropped 4 bases and J dropped 4 bases, with 16 bases sitting between them. This CDR3 region has 15 residues. The CDR3 sequence is CASSPTVTGSTEAFF. CDR3 DNA: TGTGCCAGCAGCCCCACGGTCACAGGGAGCACTGAAGCTTTCTTT.

This clonotype was recorded at least ten times. V usage is TRBV29-1 and J usage is TRBJ2-1; D unclear. Between the trimmed V and J ends, which lost 6 bases and 9 bases, there was a span of 15 bases. Germline CDR1 is SQVTM and CDR2 is ANQGSEA. The CDR3 is 12 residues long. Here the CDR3 DNA reads TGCAGCGTCCCGAAGCCGGTCGGTGAGCAGTTCTTC. It yields the protein CSVPKPVGEQFF.

This clonotype has at least ten counts. The V gene is TRBV20-1, the J gene TRBJ1-2; TRBD1 is a possible D gene (5 bases). The V end was cut by 0 bases, the J end by 3 bases, with 14 bases between. Per the germline V gene, CDR1 is DFQATT and CDR2 is SNEGSKA (reference sequence). The CDR3 covers 15 residues. CDR3 sequence reads: CSARDRGREYYGYTF. CDR3 DNA: TGCAGTGCTAGAGATCGAGGCAGGGAGTACTATGGCTACACCTTC.

This clonotype was counted ten times or more. The chain carries TRBV29-1 and TRBJ2-2; the D is unclear. Per germline, CDR1 SQVTM and CDR2 ANQGSEA. The CDR3 sequence is 12 residues long. V shed 4 bases and J shed 1 base, with 4 bases lying between them. The CDR3 here is CSVGGNTGELFF. CDR3 nucleotides: TGCAGCGTTGGGGGGAACACCGGGGAGCTGTTTTTT.

This clonotype was recorded a few times. A much larger clone is a single base away; this may be a read error. The CDR3 region has the DNA TGCAGCGACCTGACAGCTGACTATGGCTACACCTTC. Encoded protein: CSDLTADYGYTF. The V gene is TRBV29-1, the J gene TRBJ1-2; D might be TRBD1 (5 bases). The CDR3 loop spans 12 amino acids. The germline V gene has CDR1 SQVTM and CDR2 ANQGSEA. Trimming shortened V by 7 bases and J by 3 bases, and 12 bases separated the two germline ends.

Many counts were recorded for this clonotype. The genes are TRBV12-5 and TRBJ2-7; no clear D gene. The V end lost 4 bases, the J end lost 2 bases, and 12 bases lay between the germline ends. Germline V gene lookup returns CDR1 LGHNT and CDR2 FRNRAP. CDR3 length: 14 residues. CDR3 sequence (DNA): TGTGCTAGTGGTTACTCTATTTCGGCCTACGAGCAGTACTTC. It specifies CASGYSISAYEQYF. Drawing the rest from reference TRBV12-5 and TRBJ2-7, the complete variable domain is DARVTQTPRHKVTEMGQEVTMRCQPILGHNTVFWYRQTMMQGLELLAYFRNRAPLDDSGMPKDRFSAEMPDATLATLKIQPSEPRDSAVYFCASGYSISAYEQYFGPGTRLTVT.

This clonotype came up many times. The rearrangement uses TRBV24-1 and TRBJ2-1; D is ambiguous. Germline V CDR1 and CDR2: KGHDR, SFDVKD. Trimming left V 9 bases short and J 2 bases short, with 10 bases between. The CDR3 runs to 13 residues. This CDR3 reads CATADQAYNEQFF. CDR3 nucleotides: TGTGCCACCGCGGACCAGGCCTACAATGAGCAGTTCTTC.

The J gene is TRBJ2-7, the V gene TRBV5-4, with 7 positions matching TRBD2. Per germline, CDR1 SGHNT and CDR2 YYREEE (reference sequence). The CDR3 consists of 15 residues. The junction had 16 bases not matched to a gene; V was cut back by 4 bases and J by 9 bases. Here the CDR3 reads CASSAWGGQGEAQYF. DNA for the CDR3: TGTGCCAGCAGCGCGTGGGGGGGTCAGGGAGAAGCGCAGTACTTC.

This clonotype was counted at least ten times. This chain uses TRBV29-1 with TRBJ1-2; maybe TRBD1 (6 bases). V was pared by 5 bases and J by 3 bases, with 16 bases between. CDR1 SQVTM and CDR2 ANQGSEA come from the germline V gene. CDR3 length: 14 residues. CDR3 DNA sequence: TGCAGCGTTCCCGGAGGGGGGTTTGACTATGGCTACACCTTC. Translation: CSVPGGGFDYGYTF.

This clonotype was found many times. This chain links TRBV7-8 with TRBJ2-2; unclear D gene. Per the germline V gene, CDR1 is SGHVS and CDR2 is FQNEAQ. Trimming pared 6 bases from V and 3 bases from J, leaving 5 bases between. The length of the CDR3 is 12 residues. CDR3 coding DNA: TGTGCCAGCAGAAGGGACACCGGGGAGCTGTTTTTT. Its protein product is CASRRDTGELFF. Complete variable domain (other parts from reference TRBV7-8 and TRBJ2-2): GAGVSQSPRYKVAKRGQDVALRCDPISGHVSLFWYQQALGQGPEFLTYFQNEAQLDKSGLPSDRFFAERPEGSVSTLKIQRTQQEDSAVYLCASRRDTGELFFGEGSRLTVL.